This T cell receptor (beta chain) was found in a study of cytomegalovirus exposure and HLA in healthy donors. The overall study: Under 85% of a few hundred genotyped donors fell in the Caucasian-associated ancestry cluster. General study results and limits: Rarity marked most TCR sequences, yet some public TCRs occurred in many donors. CMV serostatus was the only immune exposure information that was available.

The PCR used 60 Vbeta and 13 Jbeta primers. This table comes from immunoSEQ multiplex PCR, and its TCRdb copy is limited to in-frame clones, with some not included. The data show roughly 100,000 clones, with more than 75% seen just once and approximately 2% held by the top ten. Notes on this clone: Its antigen is unknown.

Trimming removed 0 bases from V and 5 bases from J, with 13 bases in between. CDR3 length equals 16 residues. Germline V lookup: CDR1 MGHRA, CDR2 YSYEKL. The J gene is TRBJ2-2, the V gene TRBV4-1; no reliable D call. The receptor's source is a middle-aged woman in good health and CMV-seronegative. The sequencing input was PBMCs. The CDR3 coding sequence is TGCGCCAGCAGCCAAGATGGCCAGAGGCGGACCGGGGAGCTGTTTTTT. Its translation is CASSQDGQRRTGELFF.